The following is a TCR beta chain sequence with its context. The germline gives CDR1 DFQATT, CDR2 SNEGSKA (reference sequence). The CDR3 runs 12 residues. Libraries of TRB cDNA were made by 5' RACE and carried UMIs. TCRdb re-called the 5' RACE reads, yielding one record per CDR3 amino acid sequence without DNA. This repertoire includes 20,000 to 25,000 distinct CDR3 sequences. This sample is drawn from a study of CXCR3-negative and CXCR3-positive naive CD8 T cells. The sequencing sample was made of memory CD8+ T cells from blood. The receptor was isolated from a human donor in good health. Some clones in this sample may be carry-over from other donors' samples. The rearrangement links TRBV20-1 to TRBJ1-1; there is no DNA to check the TCRdb D call of TRBD1. This CDR3 reads CSASRDHTEAFF.